These 28 T cell receptor beta chains share one sample of origin, sequenced in a study of Tregs in tolerant kidney transplant recipients (dated 2019 in TCRdb). The protocol used for the library was the immunoSEQ multiplex PCR assay. TCRdb took over this immuneACCESS table, retaining in-frame rearrangements with V and J assigned. Such tables are incomplete; in checked studies, under half of the missing clones stem from an unresolved V gene, and the remainder is unexplained. Present in this sample are some 70,000 clones, roughly 84% of which were seen just once. Roughly 4% of the sample rests with the top ten. Specimen: CD4+ T cells from blood. Source of these receptors: a human donor in good health.

The chain couples TRBV2 to TRBJ2-7; D tentatively reads TRBD1 or TRBD2 (7 bases each). The V end lost 8 bases, the J end lost 7 bases, and 15 bases lay between the germline ends. Per germline, CDR1 SNHLY and CDR2 FYNNEI. CDR3 length: 12 amino acids. The CDR3 spells CASWEGALEQYF. DNA for the CDR3: TGTGCCAGCTGGGAGGGGGCCCTTGAGCAGTACTTC. Full variable domain (remainder filled in from reference TRBV2 and TRBJ2-7): EPEVTQTPSHQVTQMGQEVILRCVPISNHLYFYWYRQILGQKVEFLVSFYNNEISEKSEIFDDQFSVERPDGSNFTLKIRSTKLEDSAMYFCASWEGALEQYFGPGTRLTVT.

The chain is built from TRBV29-1 and TRBJ1-1, with D unclear. The V and J ends lost 7 bases and 1 base respectively, with 10 bases between them. The CDR3 covers 12 residues. In germline, CDR1 is SQVTM, CDR2 ANQGSEA. The CDR3 loop reads CSAMTGNTEAFF. DNA for the CDR3: TGCAGCGCTATGACGGGGAACACTGAAGCTTTCTTT.

CDR3 amino acids: CASSLTGENTEAFF. In DNA form, the CDR3 reads TGTGCCAGCAGCTTGACAGGGGAGAACACTGAAGCTTTCTTT. The gene calls are TRBV5-5 and TRBJ1-1, with TRBD1 matching 7 bases. The germline V gene encodes CDR1 SGHKS and CDR2 YYEKEE (reference sequence). This CDR3 has 14 residues. J gave up 1 base and V 1 base, and 1 base lay outside the gene matches.

J is TRBJ2-5 and V is TRBV5-1, with TRBD2 matching 14 bases. The CDR3 runs 14 residues. The V gene's germline CDR1 is SGHRS and CDR2 YFSETQ. V was clipped by 4 bases and J by 7 bases; unmatched bases: 3. The CDR3 here is CASSEGLAGVTQYF. DNA of the CDR3: TGCGCCAGCAGCGAGGGACTAGCGGGGGTGACCCAGTACTTC.

The CDR3: CASSLFRVGFQPQHF. The CDR3 bases are TGTGCCAGCAGTTTATTCAGGGTAGGGTTTCAGCCCCAGCATTTT. The rearrangement joins TRBV28 to TRBJ1-5, with a weak D call TRBD1 (5 bases). Germline values: CDR1 MDHEN, CDR2 SYDVKM. Trimming shortened V by 1 base and J by 6 bases, and 13 bases separated the two germline ends. The CDR3 loop spans 15 amino acids.

The chain carries TRBV6-1 and TRBJ1-4; D is unclear. This CDR3 has 15 amino acids. Germline assignment: CDR1 MNHNS and CDR2 SASEGT. Trimming left V 7 bases short and J 3 bases short, with 15 bases between. The CDR3: CASIGRLRPNEKLFF. CDR3 coding DNA: TGTGCCAGCATCGGGCGCCTGCGTCCTAATGAAAAACTGTTTTTT.

The chain carries TRBV30 and TRBJ2-5; perhaps TRBD2 as D (5 bases). CDR3 length: 14 amino acids. Trimming pared 3 bases from V and 5 bases from J, leaving 16 bases between. From germline, CDR1 is GTSNPN and CDR2 SVGIG (reference sequence). CDR3 residues: CAWRSTSRRETQYF. The CDR3 nucleotides are TGTGCCTGGAGGTCAACTAGTCGACGTGAGACCCAGTACTTC.

The rearrangement joins TRBV25-1 to TRBJ1-1, with 7 nucleotides matching TRBD1. The CDR3 has 12 amino acids. Trimming removed 7 bases from V and 5 bases from J; junction bases left unmatched: 4. Germline lookup yields CDR1 MGHDK and CDR2 SYGVNS. The CDR3 reads CASTTGSTEAFF. The DNA for the CDR3 is TGTGCCAGCACGACAGGGAGTACTGAAGCTTTCTTT. Drawing the rest from reference TRBV25-1 and TRBJ1-1, the complete variable domain is EADIYQTPRYLVIGTGKKITLECSQTMGHDKMYWYQQDPGMELHLIHYSYGVNSTEKGDLSSESTVSRIRTEHFPLTLESARPSHTSQYLCASTTGSTEAFFGQGTRLTVV.

The rearrangement joins TRBV9 to TRBJ2-3, with D possibly TRBD2 on 6 matching bases. The germline V gene has CDR1 SGDLS and CDR2 YYNGEE. V was trimmed by 3 bases and J by 4 bases, leaving 18 bases between them. This CDR3 is built from 16 residues. The CDR3 nucleotides are TGTGCCAGCAGCGGCCCACCGCTAACGGGGGCAGATACGCAGTATTTT. This translates into CASSGPPLTGADTQYF. Using reference TRBV9 and TRBJ2-3 for the parts outside the CDR3, the full variable domain is DSGVTQTPKHLITATGQRVTLRCSPRSGDLSVYWYQQSLDQGLQFLIQYYNGEERAKGNILERFSAQQFPDLHSELNLSSLELGDSALYFCASSGPPLTGADTQYFGPGTRLTVL.

The rearrangement joins TRBV10-3 to TRBJ2-4, with 8 bases aligning to TRBD2. Germline V lookup: CDR1 ENHRY, CDR2 SYGVKD. The CDR3 totals 15 residues. The V segment lost 0 bases and the J segment 9 bases; nucleotides outside the gene matches: 7. The CDR3 sequence is CAISESSGGLGIQYF. CDR3 coding DNA: TGTGCCATCAGTGAGTCATCGGGGGGGCTGGGCATTCAGTACTTC.

The chain is built from TRBV30 and TRBJ2-3; D is unclear. The V end was cut by 4 bases, the J end by 3 bases, with 11 bases between. This CDR3 comprises 13 residues. Germline CDR1 GTSNPN, CDR2 SVGIG (reference sequence). This CDR3 reads CAWIPVLTDTQYF. CDR3 sequence (DNA): TGTGCCTGGATCCCGGTCTTGACAGATACGCAGTATTTT. Complete variable domain (other parts from reference TRBV30 and TRBJ2-3): SQTIHQWPATLVQPVGSPLSLECTVEGTSNPNLYWYRQAAGRGLQLLFYSVGIGQISSEVPQNLSASRPQDRQFILSSKKLLLSDSGFYLCAWIPVLTDTQYFGPGTRLTVL.

The count of this clone is one. The rearrangement links TRBV20-1 to TRBJ2-7; 7 nucleotides align to TRBD1. This CDR3 region has 11 residues. V trimming: 5 bases; J trimming: 6 bases; junction bases outside the gene matches: 4. Per germline, CDR1 DFQATT and CDR2 SNEGSKA (reference sequence). The CDR3 sequence: CSARQGSEQYF. CDR3 nucleotides: TGCAGTGCTCGACAGGGCTCCGAGCAGTACTTC.

The rearrangement uses TRBV6-6 and TRBJ1-3; D gene ambiguous. Trimming removed 0 bases at V and 4 bases at J, with 10 bases between. The CDR3 contains 15 residues. Germline V gene data show CDR1 as MNHNY and CDR2 as SVGAGI (reference sequence). For the CDR3, the DNA is TGTGCCAGCAGTTACTCGTCCGGAAGAGGAAACACCATATATTTT. Its translation: CASSYSSGRGNTIYF.

This clone appeared once. The chain is built from TRBV5-1 and TRBJ2-3; 9 bases are shared with TRBD1. This CDR3 contains 14 residues. With V trimmed by 5 bases and J by 2 bases, 3 bases remained unmatched. Germline V gene data show CDR1 as SGHRS and CDR2 as YFSETQ. In DNA form, the CDR3 reads TGCGCCAGCAGGACAGGGGGGCCCACAGATACGCAGTATTTT. This codes for CASRTGGPTDTQYF.

V gene TRBV6-5 combines with J gene TRBJ1-1; D possibly corresponds to TRBD1 (6 bases). The CDR3 length is 14 residues. The V gene lost 6 bases and the J gene lost 1 base, with 12 bases spanning the gap. Germline lookup yields CDR1 MNHEY and CDR2 SVGAGI. The CDR3 region is CASSRGPQNTEAFF. The DNA for the CDR3 is TGTGCCAGCAGCAGGGGACCCCAGAACACTGAAGCTTTCTTT.

The CDR3 DNA follows: TGCGCCAGCAGCCGAACTCTCTTCGGGGGAGGAGAGACCCAGTACTTC. It is translated as CASSRTLFGGGETQYF. J is TRBJ2-5 and V is TRBV4-3; D might be TRBD2 (6 bases). The CDR3 sequence is 16 residues long. Germline CDR1 reads LGHNA; CDR2 reads YSLEER. Deletions cut 4 bases from V and 4 bases from J, with 19 bases between.

The chain joins TRBV5-1 to TRBJ1-1, with 9 bases matching TRBD1. J gave up 0 bases and V 1 base, and 10 bases lay outside the gene matches. Germline V gives CDR1 SGHRS, CDR2 YFSETQ. CDR3 length: 18 residues. The DNA of the CDR3 is TGCGCCAGCAGCTTGCGGGGGACAGGGTCGGCAATGAACACTGAAGCTTTCTTT. As protein: CASSLRGTGSAMNTEAFF.

The CDR3 DNA sequence: TGTGCCAGCAGCTTAGAGGCCCCGGGACGCGACCTCGGGGAGCTGTTTTTT. Its protein is CASSLEAPGRDLGELFF. The chain recombines TRBV7-6 with TRBJ2-2; possibly TRBD1 or TRBD2 for D (5 bases each). The germline V and J ends were trimmed by 1 base and 7 bases, with 19 bases remaining between them. This CDR3 has 17 residues. Germline V CDR1 and CDR2: SGHVS, FNYEAQ.

V usage is TRBV10-3 and J usage is TRBJ1-1, with D hard to call. This CDR3 is 13 amino acids long. Germline CDR1 and CDR2: ENHRY and SYGVKD. V lost 4 bases and J 4 bases, leaving 10 bases between the germline ends. This CDR3 is CAISVQEGTEAFF. In DNA, the CDR3 is TGTGCCATCAGTGTGCAGGAAGGCACTGAAGCTTTCTTT.

V usage is TRBV7-6 and J usage is TRBJ2-1; 10 bases match TRBD1. CDR1 and CDR2 from the germline V gene are SGHVS and FNYEAQ. V shed 5 bases and J 4 bases; nucleotides not matched to a gene: 8. This CDR3 is built from 16 residues. The CDR3 bases are TGTGCCAGCAGCCCCCTGTGGGGACAGGGGTACAATGAGCAGTTCTTC. Translating it yields CASSPLWGQGYNEQFF. The full variable domain, its missing parts supplied by reference TRBV7-6 and TRBJ2-1, is GAGVSQSPRYKVTKRGQDVALRCDPISGHVSLYWYRQALGQGPEFLTYFNYEAQQDKSGLPNDRFSAERPEGSISTLTIQRTEQRDSAMYRCASSPLWGQGYNEQFFGPGTRLTVL.

V and J are TRBV11-2 and TRBJ2-1; 13 bases fit TRBD2. The J segment lost 4 bases and the V segment lost 5 bases, leaving 8 bases of the junction unmatched. This CDR3 contains 17 residues. Looked up from germline, CDR1 is SGHAT and CDR2 is FQNNGV. The CDR3 reads CASSEGTSGAAYNEQFF. The CDR3 nucleotides are TGTGCCAGCAGCGAGGGGACTAGCGGGGCGGCGTACAATGAGCAGTTCTTC.

J is TRBJ1-3 and V is TRBV19; D is possibly TRBD1 (5 bases). V dropped 7 bases and J dropped 0 bases, with 16 bases sitting between them. Germline V gene lookup returns CDR1 LNHDA and CDR2 SQIVND (reference sequence). There are 16 residues in the CDR3. The CDR3 spells CASTVGRGSSGNTIYF. CDR3 nucleotide sequence: TGTGCCAGTACCGTCGGAAGGGGAAGCTCTGGAAACACCATATATTTT.

This rearrangement joins TRBV2 to TRBJ1-3; the D is unclear. The CDR3 spans 17 residues. Trimming removed 7 bases from V and 0 bases from J, with 19 bases in between. The germline V gene encodes CDR1 SNHLY and CDR2 FYNNEI. This CDR3 is CASKGRFIPNSGNTIYF. The CDR3, as DNA: TGTGCCAGCAAGGGCAGATTCATTCCAAACTCTGGAAACACCATATATTTT. Variable domain in full (rest from reference TRBV2 and TRBJ1-3): EPEVTQTPSHQVTQMGQEVILRCVPISNHLYFYWYRQILGQKVEFLVSFYNNEISEKSEIFDDQFSVERPDGSNFTLKIRSTKLEDSAMYFCASKGRFIPNSGNTIYFGEGSWLTVV.

The J gene is TRBJ1-2, the V gene TRBV2, with a weak D call TRBD1 (6 bases). Germline loops: CDR1 SNHLY, CDR2 FYNNEI. V lost 3 bases to trimming and J lost 3 bases, with 8 bases between them. The CDR3 is 13 residues long. The CDR3 DNA reads as TGTGCCAGCAGTGAGCGACAGGACTATGGCTACACCTTC. Translated: CASSERQDYGYTF.

The J gene is TRBJ2-5, the V gene TRBV11-3, with unresolved D. This CDR3 comprises 14 residues. Germline V lookup: CDR1 SGHNT, CDR2 YENEEA. Trimming removed 5 bases from V and 5 bases from J, with 15 bases in between. In DNA, the CDR3 is TGTGCCAGCAGCAATCCCCCAATTTCGGAGACCCAGTACTTC. The encoded protein is CASSNPPISETQYF. Combining the CDR3 with reference TRBV11-3 and TRBJ2-5 gives the whole variable domain EAGVVQSPRYKIIEKKQPVAFWCNPISGHNTLYWYLQNLGQGPELLIRYENEEAVDDSQLPKDRFSAERLKGVDSTLKIQPAELGDSAVYLCASSNPPISETQYFGPGTRLLVL.

This sequence joins TRBV18 and TRBJ2-7, with D possibly matching TRBD2 (6 bases). Germline loops: CDR1 KGHSH, CDR2 LQKENI. V gave up 3 bases and J gave up 5 bases, with 11 bases separating them. The CDR3 sequence is 13 residues long. This chain's CDR3 is CASSPLAGHEQYF. The DNA for the CDR3 is TGTGCCAGCTCACCCCTTGCGGGACACGAGCAGTACTTC.

The chain links TRBV18 to TRBJ1-6, with 7 bases aligning to TRBD1. The CDR3 length is 15 residues. Germline values: CDR1 KGHSH, CDR2 LQKENI. The J segment lost 6 bases and the V segment lost 2 bases, leaving 4 bases of the junction unmatched. In nucleotides, the CDR3 is TGTGCCAGCTCACCAGAGGGACAGATTAATTCACCCCTCCACTTT. Encoded protein: CASSPEGQINSPLHF.

CDR3 sequence (DNA): TGCGCCAGCAGCCAGGACCCCTTTGGCACCATATATTTT. Residues: CASSQDPFGTIYF. J is TRBJ1-3 and V is TRBV4-1; unclear D gene. The CDR3 loop spans 13 amino acids. V lost 3 bases and J lost 9, with 12 bases in between. Germline lookup yields CDR1 MGHRA and CDR2 YSYEKL.